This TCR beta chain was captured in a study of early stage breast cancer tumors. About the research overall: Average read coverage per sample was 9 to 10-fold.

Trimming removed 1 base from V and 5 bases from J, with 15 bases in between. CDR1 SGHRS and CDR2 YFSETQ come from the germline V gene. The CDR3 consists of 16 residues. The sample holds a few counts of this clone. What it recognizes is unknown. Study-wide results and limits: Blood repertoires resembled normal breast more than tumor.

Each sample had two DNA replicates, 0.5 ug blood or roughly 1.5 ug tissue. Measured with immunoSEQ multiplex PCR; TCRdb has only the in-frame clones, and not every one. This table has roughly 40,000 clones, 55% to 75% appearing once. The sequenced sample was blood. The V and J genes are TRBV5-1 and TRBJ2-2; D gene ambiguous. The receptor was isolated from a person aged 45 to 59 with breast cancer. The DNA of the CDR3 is TGCGCCAGCAGCTTGAGTCCCGCGGCCGGTACCGGGGAGCTGTTTTTT. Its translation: CASSLSPAAGTGELFF.